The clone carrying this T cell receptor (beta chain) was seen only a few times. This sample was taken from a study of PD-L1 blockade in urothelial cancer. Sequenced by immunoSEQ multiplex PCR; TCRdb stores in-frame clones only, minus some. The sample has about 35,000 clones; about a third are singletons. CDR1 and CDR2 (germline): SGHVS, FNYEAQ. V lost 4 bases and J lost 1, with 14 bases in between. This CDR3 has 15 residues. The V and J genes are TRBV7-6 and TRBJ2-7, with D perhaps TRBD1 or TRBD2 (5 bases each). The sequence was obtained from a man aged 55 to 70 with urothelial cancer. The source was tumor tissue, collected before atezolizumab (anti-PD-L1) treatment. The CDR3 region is CASSSGHRLSYEQYF. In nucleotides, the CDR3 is TGTGCCAGCAGCTCGGGGCACAGGTTGTCCTACGAGCAGTACTTC.